The 31 T cell receptor beta chains reported below all come from one sample, sequenced in a study of OX40 agonist ivuxolimab in advanced cancers. Profiled with immunoSEQ multiplex PCR; TCRdb holds only in-frame clones, not every one. The sample includes roughly 26,000 clones, around nine tenths of them seen just once. The material was CD4+ or CD8+ T cells sorted from blood, obtained in a trial of the OX40 agonist ivuxolimab. Receptor source: an adult with an advanced solid tumor such as melanoma, head and neck, liver or kidney cancer.

The V call is TRBV11-3, the J call TRBJ2-5, with D tentatively TRBD2 (7 bases). CDR3 size: 15 residues. Germline loops: CDR1 SGHNT, CDR2 YENEEA. V dropped 4 bases and J dropped 4 bases, with 16 bases sitting between them. CDR3 in amino acids: CASSSTGGAGETQYF. CDR3 sequence (DNA): TGTGCCAGCAGCTCAACTGGGGGGGCCGGAGAGACCCAGTACTTC.

The chain couples TRBV19 to TRBJ1-4; D remains unclear. The V gene's germline CDR1 is LNHDA and CDR2 SQIVND (reference sequence). This CDR3 contains 14 residues. The V and J ends lost 3 bases and 4 bases respectively, with 9 bases between them. The DNA of the CDR3 is TGTGCCAGTAGTATTGGGAGTTATAATGAAAAACTGTTTTTT. It codes for CASSIGSYNEKLFF.

This clone was observed a handful of times. This chain links TRBV29-1 with TRBJ2-1; TRBD2 matches at 8 bases. The germline CDR1 and CDR2 sequences are SQVTM and ANQGSEA. The junction had 2 bases not matched to a gene; V was cut back by 5 bases and J by 5 bases. This CDR3 is built from 12 residues. For the CDR3, the DNA is TGCAGCGTTCGGGGGGGAAACAATGAGCAGTTCTTC. Its translation is CSVRGGNNEQFF.

Notes on this clone: Other DNA sequences from this sample encode an identical CDR3 as well. The genes are TRBV5-1 and TRBJ1-1; D not resolved. Germline-derived CDR1 and CDR2 are SGHRS and YFSETQ. The ends were cut back, 0 bases at V and 0 bases at J, with 6 bases in the middle. This CDR3 is 14 amino acids long. CDR3 loop: CASSLVQMNTEAFF. In DNA form, the CDR3 reads TGCGCCAGCAGCTTGGTCCAGATGAACACTGAAGCTTTCTTT.

The rearrangement joins TRBV4-1 to TRBJ1-1, with TRBD1 matching 8 bases. The CDR3 is 15 amino acids. Unmatched junction bases numbered 10, after V lost 5 bases and J lost 5 bases. Germline-derived CDR1 and CDR2 are MGHRA and YSYEKL. In DNA, the CDR3 is TGCGCCAGCAGCGCTCTCCAGGGGGCGCGGACTGAAGCTTTCTTT. Translating it yields CASSALQGARTEAFF.

This chain uses TRBV7-9 with TRBJ1-1, with a possible D match to TRBD1 (5 bases). There are 12 residues in the CDR3. V shed 1 base and J shed 10 bases, with 10 bases lying between them. Germline assignment: CDR1 SEHNR and CDR2 FQNEAQ (reference sequence). Written as DNA, the CDR3 is TGTGCCAGCAGCTTAGAGGTGGGGGGAGCTTTCTTT. Translation gives CASSLEVGGAFF. Supplemented by reference TRBV7-9 and TRBJ1-1, the full variable domain reads DTGVSQNPRHKITKRGQNVTFRCDPISEHNRLYWYRQTLGQGPEFLTYFQNEAQLEKSRLLSDRFSAERPKGSFSTLEIQRTEQGDSAMYLCASSLEVGGAFFGQGTRLTVV.

The table lists this clone with a count of one. J is TRBJ2-7 and V is TRBV7-9, with D perhaps TRBD2 (6 bases). CDR1 is SEHNR and CDR2 is FQNEAQ in the germline V gene (reference sequence). V lost 5 bases and J 5 bases, leaving 19 bases between the germline ends. This CDR3 contains 15 residues. In nucleotides, the CDR3 is TGTGCCAGCAGCCCCCCCGGGACTCCCCTCGACGAGCAGTACTTC. This encodes CASSPPGTPLDEQYF.

The chain combines TRBV7-3 with TRBJ2-1; no clear D gene. This CDR3 is 12 amino acids long. Germline CDR1 and CDR2: SGHTA and FQGTGA. V was clipped by 5 bases and J by 10 bases, with 12 bases between them. The CDR3 sequence is CASSQPLLEQFF. In DNA, the CDR3 is TGTGCCAGCAGCCAACCTCTGCTAGAGCAGTTCTTC.

By share, this clone counts as medium-sized (0.01 to 0.1%). The genes are TRBV7-6 and TRBJ2-1; 8 bases agree with TRBD2. CDR1 is SGHVS, CDR2 FNYEAQ, per germline. J lost 7 bases, V lost 10 bases, and 3 bases had no gene match. The CDR3 runs 11 residues. In nucleotides, the CDR3 is TGTGCCACCCAGCGGGGGAATGAGCAGTTCTTC. Residues: CATQRGNEQFF.

V gene TRBV6-5 combines with J gene TRBJ2-1; the D is unclear. This CDR3 is 13 amino acids long. CDR1 and CDR2 from the germline V gene are MNHEY and SVGAGI. V lost 5 bases and J 7 bases, leaving 12 bases between the germline ends. CDR3 region: CASSAPLLNEQFF. The CDR3 nucleotides are TGTGCCAGCAGTGCTCCCCTTCTTAATGAGCAGTTCTTC.

This CDR3 reads CASSEFDRAPNQPQHF. The DNA of the CDR3 is TGTGCCAGCAGTGAATTTGACAGAGCTCCGAATCAGCCCCAGCATTTT. The chain employs TRBV6-1 and TRBJ1-5; possible D gene TRBD1, 5 bases. V gave up 2 bases and J gave up 4 bases, with 15 bases separating them. The CDR3 is 16 residues long. CDR1 and CDR2 (germline): MNHNS, SASEGT.

The CDR3 is CASSLEYGLEKLFF. DNA for the CDR3: TGTGCCAGCAGCTTAGAATACGGGCTGGAAAAACTGTTTTTT. The rearrangement links TRBV11-2 to TRBJ1-4; no clear D gene. The V and J ends lost 0 bases and 8 bases respectively, with 10 bases between them. There are 14 residues in the CDR3. From germline, CDR1 is SGHAT and CDR2 FQNNGV. Supplemented by reference TRBV11-2 and TRBJ1-4, the full variable domain reads EAGVAQSPRYKIIEKRQSVAFWCNPISGHATLYWYQQILGQGPKLLIQFQNNGVVDDSQLPKDRFSAERLKGVDSTLKIQPAKLEDSAVYLCASSLEYGLEKLFFGSGTQLSVL.

This sequence joins TRBV5-6 and TRBJ2-1; D is unresolved. The CDR3 loop spans 13 amino acids. Germline V gives CDR1 SGHDT, CDR2 YYEEEE. V was clipped by 0 bases and J by 4 bases, with 5 bases between them. The CDR3 is CASSLDQYNEQFF. In DNA, the CDR3 is TGTGCCAGCAGCTTGGACCAATACAATGAGCAGTTCTTC. Using reference TRBV5-6 and TRBJ2-1 for the parts outside the CDR3, the full variable domain is DAGVTQSPTHLIKTRGQQVTLRCSPKSGHDTVSWYQQALGQGPQFIFQYYEEEERQRGNFPDRFSGHQFPNYSSELNVNALLLGDSALYLCASSLDQYNEQFFGPGTRLTVL.

The CDR3 reads CASSLGGINEKLFF. The CDR3 DNA sequence: TGTGCCAGCAGCTTAGGGGGGATTAATGAAAAACTGTTTTTT. The chain carries TRBV7-9 and TRBJ1-4; a possible D gene is TRBD1 (5 bases). Trimming cost V 1 base and J 4 bases, with 7 bases left between them. The CDR3 totals 14 residues. In germline, CDR1 is SEHNR, CDR2 FQNEAQ (reference sequence).

The rearrangement joins TRBV6-5 to TRBJ2-7; D remains unclear. CDR3 length equals 13 residues. The V gene lost 8 bases and the J gene lost 2 bases, with 13 bases spanning the gap. The V gene's germline CDR1 is MNHEY and CDR2 SVGAGI. The CDR3 nucleotides read TGTGCCAGCGGCTTCGGAGCGACCTACGAGCAGTACTTC. It yields the protein CASGFGATYEQYF.

Remarks on this clone: Other nucleotide sequences from this sample produce the same CDR3. The chain uses TRBV9 and TRBJ2-1, with D perhaps being TRBD1 or TRBD2 (5 bases each). CDR3 length: 17 residues. Trimming cost V 1 base and J 2 bases, with 16 bases left between them. From germline, CDR1 is SGDLS and CDR2 YYNGEE. The CDR3 sequence: CASSVSGLLGAYNEQFF. In DNA form, the CDR3 reads TGTGCCAGCAGCGTAAGCGGCCTCCTGGGGGCCTACAATGAGCAGTTCTTC. Combining the CDR3 with reference TRBV9 and TRBJ2-1 gives the whole variable domain DSGVTQTPKHLITATGQRVTLRCSPRSGDLSVYWYQQSLDQGLQFLIQYYNGEERAKGNILERFSAQQFPDLHSELNLSSLELGDSALYFCASSVSGLLGAYNEQFFGPGTRLTVL.

V usage is TRBV4-2 and J usage is TRBJ1-5; 7 nucleotides align to TRBD1. The trim removed 4 bases at V and 4 bases at J, leaving 7 bases unmatched. Germline CDR1 and CDR2: LGHNA and YNFKEQ. This CDR3 has 15 residues. CDR3 nucleotide sequence: TGTGCCAGCAGCCTAGGGGAGGGGGCGAATCAGCCCCAGCATTTT. It translates to CASSLGEGANQPQHF.

This chain connects TRBV27 to TRBJ1-5; 8 bases match TRBD1. Germline V gives CDR1 MNHEY, CDR2 SMNVEV (reference sequence). This CDR3 has 15 residues. With 4 bases clipped from V and 1 base from J, the junction kept 3 bases outside the gene matches. CDR3 sequence reads: CASSSDRGSNQPQHF. The CDR3 nucleotides read TGTGCCAGCAGTTCTGACAGGGGAAGCAATCAGCCCCAGCATTTT.

This clone was observed a few times. The V call is TRBV2, the J call TRBJ1-6; TRBD1 agrees at 7 bases. With 4 bases clipped from V and 12 bases from J, the junction kept 15 bases outside the gene matches. Per germline, CDR1 SNHLY and CDR2 FYNNEI. This CDR3 spans 16 amino acids. In nucleotides, the CDR3 is TGTGCCAGCAGTGTACAGGGGCGATCTTCGCTGGGACCCCTCCACTTT. This codes for CASSVQGRSSLGPLHF.

The chain recombines TRBV5-4 with TRBJ2-2; TRBD2 might be the D (6 bases). Germline assignment: CDR1 SGHNT and CDR2 YYREEE (reference sequence). Between the trimmed V and J ends, which lost 1 base and 3 bases, there was a span of 10 bases. This CDR3 comprises 15 residues. The CDR3 reads CASSLPGGDTGELFF. CDR3 DNA sequence: TGTGCCAGCAGCTTGCCAGGAGGGGACACCGGGGAGCTGTTTTTT.

This chain uses TRBV30 with TRBJ2-3; D gene uncertain. From germline, CDR1 is GTSNPN and CDR2 SVGIG (reference sequence). V was clipped by 4 bases and J by 2 bases, with 13 bases between them. The CDR3 has 14 amino acids. In DNA, the CDR3 is TGTGCCTGGATGAGTCCGGAGTACACAGATACGCAGTATTTT. Translating it yields CAWMSPEYTDTQYF. The variable domain in full, with the rest retrieved from reference TRBV30 and TRBJ2-3, is SQTIHQWPATLVQPVGSPLSLECTVEGTSNPNLYWYRQAAGRGLQLLFYSVGIGQISSEVPQNLSASRPQDRQFILSSKKLLLSDSGFYLCAWMSPEYTDTQYFGPGTRLTVL.

This clone was found once. The chain uses TRBV6-1 and TRBJ2-3; D gene unclear. Germline assignment: CDR1 MNHNS and CDR2 SASEGT. V was clipped by 2 bases and J by 0 bases, with 12 bases between them. CDR3 size: 16 residues. Here the CDR3 reads CASSEKVRRSTDTQYF. CDR3 nucleotides: TGTGCCAGCAGTGAAAAAGTCCGTAGGAGCACAGATACGCAGTATTTT.

V is TRBV5-1 and J is TRBJ1-4, with TRBD1 identical over 8 bases. Germline-derived CDR1 and CDR2 are SGHRS and YFSETQ. J was trimmed by 7 bases and V by 4 bases; bases with no gene match: 6. This CDR3 has 14 amino acids. CDR3 sequence reads: CASSRTGYSEKLFF. In nucleotides, the CDR3 is TGCGCCAGCAGCCGGACAGGGTATAGTGAAAAACTGTTTTTT.

This chain connects TRBV9 to TRBJ2-2; D may correspond to TRBD1 or TRBD2 (7 bases each). The CDR3 runs 20 residues. V was shortened by 3 bases and J by 0 bases, with 24 bases between the two germline ends. Germline values: CDR1 SGDLS, CDR2 YYNGEE. The CDR3 here is CASSDNPQGGWLANTGELFF. CDR3 bases: TGTGCCAGCAGCGATAATCCCCAGGGGGGGTGGCTGGCGAACACCGGGGAGCTGTTTTTT.

This rearrangement joins TRBV6-5 to TRBJ2-7, with 10 positions matching TRBD2. This CDR3 region has 14 residues. Unmatched junction bases numbered 9, after V lost 7 bases and J lost 6 bases. CDR1 is MNHEY and CDR2 is SVGAGI in the germline V gene. CDR3 nucleotide sequence: TGTGCCAGCAAAGCGACTAGCGGGTTGTTCGAGCAGTACTTC. It codes for CASKATSGLFEQYF.

The V call is TRBV27, the J call TRBJ2-7; tentatively, D is TRBD2 (5 bases). Germline V gives CDR1 MNHEY, CDR2 SMNVEV (reference sequence). The V end was cut by 4 bases, the J end by 2 bases, with 15 bases between. The CDR3 consists of 15 residues. CDR3 region: CASSWVGEGPYEQYF. The CDR3 region has the DNA TGTGCCAGCAGTTGGGTGGGAGAAGGCCCCTACGAGCAGTACTTC.

This chain connects TRBV6-5 to TRBJ1-1; D is uncertain. V gave up 1 base and J gave up 6 bases, with 3 bases separating them. The CDR3 spans 11 residues. Germline V gene data show CDR1 as MNHEY and CDR2 as SVGAGI. CDR3: CASSYLSEAFF. CDR3 DNA: TGTGCCAGCAGTTACTTGTCTGAAGCTTTCTTT.

This clone was seen a single time. DNA of the CDR3: TGTGCCAGCAGCTTAGGCGGACTAGCGGGAGCCGACGAGCAGTACTTC. Translated: CASSLGGLAGADEQYF. The V gene is TRBV13, the J gene TRBJ2-7; 13 bases are shared with TRBD2. From germline, CDR1 is PRHDT and CDR2 FYEKMQ (reference sequence). J was trimmed by 5 bases and V by 0 bases; bases with no gene match: 4. CDR3 size: 16 residues.

V usage is TRBV10-3 and J usage is TRBJ2-7, with D possibly TRBD2 on 6 matching bases. V was clipped by 3 bases and J by 4 bases, with 13 bases between them. This CDR3 comprises 14 residues. The V gene's germline CDR1 is ENHRY and CDR2 SYGVKD. In nucleotides, the CDR3 is TGTGCCATCAGTGATAGGGGACTTTTATACGAGCAGTACTTC. Translating gives CAISDRGLLYEQYF.

The rearrangement uses TRBV27 and TRBJ2-3; D is ambiguous. The CDR3 length is 14 residues. Trimming took off 0 bases at V and 4 bases at J, with 8 bases between the two ends. In germline, CDR1 is MNHEY, CDR2 SMNVEV (reference sequence). In nucleotides, the CDR3 is TGTGCCAGCAGTTTATCGTCGGTTGCAGATACGCAGTATTTT. It is translated as CASSLSSVADTQYF.

Only a few counts were recorded for this clone. An end of the junction differs from the germline gene, which may be a read error. Other DNA sequences from this sample encode an identical CDR3 as well. The chain carries TRBV5-5 and TRBJ2-2, with 12 bases lining up with TRBD2. Germline-derived CDR1 and CDR2 are SGHKS and YYEKEE (reference sequence). The CDR3 runs 18 residues. The CDR3 sequence is CASSLGLAGGPNTGELFF. CDR3 coding DNA: TGTGCCAGCAGTTTGGGACTAGCGGGCGGACCCAACACCGGGGAGCTGTTTTTT.